This entry concerns a single T cell receptor beta chain. Profiling relied on immunoSEQ multiplex PCR, and the TCRdb table lists in-frame clones only, not all of them. The sample gives about 310,000 clones, roughly 90% of which show up once; over 9% is in the top ten. This entry belongs to a study of blood T cell repertoires in COVID-19. Across the study: Acute and convalescent COVID-19 samples came from the United States, Italy and Spain.

The CDR3 runs to 17 residues. Per the germline V gene, CDR1 is KGHSH and CDR2 is LQKENI. After removal of 6 bases from V and 2 bases from J, the junction contained 6 bases not matched to a gene. Sequenced input: PBMCs or T cells enriched from blood (not recorded which). The source of this sequence is a young woman who had recovered from COVID-19. The chain has TRBV18 and TRBJ2-2; 13 nucleotides agree with TRBD2. CDR3 DNA: TGTGCCAGCTCTCGGACTAGCGGGAGTTCAAACACCGGGGAGCTGTTTTTT. This codes for CASSRTSGSSNTGELFF. Together with reference TRBV18 and TRBJ2-2, the CDR3 gives the full variable domain: NAGVMQNPRHLVRRRGQEARLRCSPMKGHSHVYWYRQLPEEGLKFMVYLQKENIIDESGMPKERFSAEFPKEGPSILRIQQVVRGDSAAYFCASSRTSGSSNTGELFFGEGSRLTVL.